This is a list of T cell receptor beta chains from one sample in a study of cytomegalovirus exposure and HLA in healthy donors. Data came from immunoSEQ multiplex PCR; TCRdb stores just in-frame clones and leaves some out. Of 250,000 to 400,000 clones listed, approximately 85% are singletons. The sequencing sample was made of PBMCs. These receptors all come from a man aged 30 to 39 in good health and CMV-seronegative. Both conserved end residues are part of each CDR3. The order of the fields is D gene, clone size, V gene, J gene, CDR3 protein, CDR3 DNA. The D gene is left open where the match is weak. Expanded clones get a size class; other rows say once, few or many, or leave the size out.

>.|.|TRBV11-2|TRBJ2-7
CASSLEGSGAGRPYEQYF
TGTGCCAGCAGCTTAGAGGGATCAGGGGCAGGACGCCCCTACGAGCAGTACTTC
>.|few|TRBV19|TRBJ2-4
CASSIGGAINIQYF
TGTGCCAGTAGTATCGGCGGGGCCATAAACATTCAGTACTTC
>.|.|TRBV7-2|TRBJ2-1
CASSSRAIYNEQFF
TGTGCCAGCAGCTCCAGGGCCATTTACAATGAGCAGTTCTTC
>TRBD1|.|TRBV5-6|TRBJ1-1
CASSFGQGNTEAFF
TGTGCCAGCAGCTTCGGACAGGGGAACACTGAAGCTTTCTTT
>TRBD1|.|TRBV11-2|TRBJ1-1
CASSLVMGQPNTEAFF
TGTGCCAGCAGCTTGGTTATGGGACAGCCGAACACTGAAGCTTTCTTT
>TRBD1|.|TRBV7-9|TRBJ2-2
CASSPEDRVSGELFF
TGTGCCAGCAGCCCAGAGGACAGGGTTTCAGGGGAGCTGTTTTTT
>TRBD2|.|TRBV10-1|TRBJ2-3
CASSNERGGLLSDTQYF
TGCGCCAGCAGTAATGAGCGGGGGGGCCTCCTATCAGATACGCAGTATTTT
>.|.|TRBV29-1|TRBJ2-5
CSVGRGSRQETQYF
TGCAGCGTTGGTAGAGGCAGCAGACAAGAGACCCAGTACTTC
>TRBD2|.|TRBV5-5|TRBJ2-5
CASSLAAAGGPGGETQYF
TGTGCCAGCAGCTTGGCTGCGGCGGGGGGGCCGGGCGGAGAGACCCAGTACTTC
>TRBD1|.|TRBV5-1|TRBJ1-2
CASREDTGGGYGYTF
TGCGCCAGCAGAGAGGATACAGGGGGCGGCTATGGCTACACCTTC
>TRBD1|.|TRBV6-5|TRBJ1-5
CASSETGAAQPQHF
TGTGCCAGCAGCGAGACAGGGGCGGCTCAGCCCCAGCATTTT
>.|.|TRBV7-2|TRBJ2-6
CASRTGEANVLTF
TGTGCCAGCAGAACGGGTGAGGCCAACGTCCTGACTTTC
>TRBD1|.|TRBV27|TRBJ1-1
CASSLLGTGRGMNTEAFF
TGTGCCAGCAGTTTATTAGGGACAGGGCGCGGTATGAACACTGAAGCTTTCTTT
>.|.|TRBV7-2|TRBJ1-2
CASSSPPENYGYTF
TGTGCCAGCAGCTCCCCCCCTGAGAACTATGGCTACACCTTC
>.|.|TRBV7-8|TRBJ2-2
CASSFDTGELFF
TGTGCCAGCAGCTTCGACACCGGGGAGCTGTTTTTT
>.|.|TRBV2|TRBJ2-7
CASSEYSGYEQYF
TGTGCCAGCAGTGAGTACAGTGGCTACGAGCAGTACTTC
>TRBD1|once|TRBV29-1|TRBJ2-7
CSVRTGSYEQYF
TGCAGCGTTCGGACAGGTTCCTACGAGCAGTACTTC
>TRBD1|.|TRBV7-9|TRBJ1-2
CASSSVTGGDGYTF
TGTGCCAGCAGCTCCGTGACAGGGGGGGATGGCTACACCTTC
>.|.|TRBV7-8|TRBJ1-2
CASSINRVDGYTF
TGTGCCAGCAGCATTAACAGGGTTGATGGCTACACCTTC
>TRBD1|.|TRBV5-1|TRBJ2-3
CASRPEVRGTDTQYF
TGCGCCAGCAGGCCCGAAGTCAGGGGGACAGATACGCAGTATTTT
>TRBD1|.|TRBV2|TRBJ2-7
CASWELTASDRVYEQYF
TGTGCCAGCTGGGAGTTGACCGCGTCCGACAGGGTCTACGAGCAGTACTTC
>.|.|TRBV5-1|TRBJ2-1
CASSPLFGADNEQFF
TGCGCCAGCAGCCCCTTGTTTGGAGCCGACAATGAGCAGTTCTTC
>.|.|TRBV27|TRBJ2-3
CASSSSGVTDTQYF
TGTGCCAGCAGTTCCTCGGGGGTTACAGATACGCAGTATTTT
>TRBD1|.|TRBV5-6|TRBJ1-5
CASSTGQGLVQPQHF
TGTGCCAGCAGCACCGGACAGGGGCTTGTTCAGCCCCAGCATTTT
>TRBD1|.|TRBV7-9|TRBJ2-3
CASSLSGQGTDTQYF
TGTGCCAGCAGCTTGTCGGGACAGGGGACAGATACGCAGTATTTT
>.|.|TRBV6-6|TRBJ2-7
CASSLGQGYEQYF
TGTGCCAGCAGTCTCGGGCAGGGCTACGAGCAGTACTTC
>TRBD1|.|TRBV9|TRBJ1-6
CASSVSGTGVHSPLHF
TGTGCCAGCAGCGTTTCCGGGACAGGGGTTCATTCACCCCTCCACTTT
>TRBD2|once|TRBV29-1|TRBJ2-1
CSVRFRGLAINEQFF
TGCAGCGTCCGTTTTCGGGGACTAGCGATCAATGAGCAGTTCTTC
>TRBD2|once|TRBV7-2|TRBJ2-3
CASNRGGGGDTQYF
TGTGCCAGCAACCGCGGGGGGGGAGGAGATACGCAGTATTTT
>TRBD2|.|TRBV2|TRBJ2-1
CASRRPGLAVSDEQFF
TGTGCCAGCAGGCGGCCGGGACTAGCAGTTAGCGATGAGCAGTTCTTC
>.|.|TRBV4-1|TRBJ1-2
CASSQDPQNYGYTF
TGCGCCAGCAGCCAAGATCCACAGAACTATGGCTACACCTTC
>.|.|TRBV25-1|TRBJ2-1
CASSETGRLYNEQFF
TGTGCCAGCAGTGAGACAGGGAGGCTATACAATGAGCAGTTCTTC
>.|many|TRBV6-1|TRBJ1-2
CASTPGNHMGGYTF
TGTGCCAGCACCCCGGGGAATCATATGGGGGGCTACACCTTC
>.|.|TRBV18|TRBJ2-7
CASSPQGSGYEQYF
TGTGCCAGCTCACCACAGGGGTCGGGCTACGAGCAGTACTTC
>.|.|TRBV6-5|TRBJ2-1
CASSSRGPSAEQFF
TGTGCCAGCAGTTCCCGCGGCCCTTCGGCCGAGCAGTTCTTC
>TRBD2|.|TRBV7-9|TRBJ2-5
CASSSLGGEETQYF
TGTGCCAGCAGCTCTTTGGGGGGGGAAGAGACCCAGTACTTC
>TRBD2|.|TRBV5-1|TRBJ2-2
CASTNSASGAVGELFF
TGCGCCAGCACCAATTCCGCTAGCGGGGCCGTCGGGGAGCTGTTTTTT
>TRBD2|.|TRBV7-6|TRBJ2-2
CASSLAGLASGELFF
TGTGCCAGCAGCTTAGCGGGACTAGCGAGCGGGGAGCTGTTTTTT
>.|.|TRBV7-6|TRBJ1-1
CASSLSGNTEAFF
TGTGCCAGCAGCTTATCGGGGAACACTGAAGCTTTCTTT
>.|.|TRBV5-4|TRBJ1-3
CASSLDRVSGNTIYF
TGTGCCAGCAGCTTGGACAGGGTCTCCGGAAACACCATATATTTT
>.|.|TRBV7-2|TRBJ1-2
CASSPSGGYGYTF
TGTGCCAGCAGCCCCTCCGGGGGCTATGGCTACACCTTC
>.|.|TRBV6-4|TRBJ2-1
CASSDFDRGIREQFF
TGTGCCAGCAGTGACTTTGATCGGGGGATTCGTGAGCAGTTCTTC
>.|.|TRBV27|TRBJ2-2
CASSIGQIHTGELFF
TGTGCCAGCAGTATCGGACAGATTCACACCGGGGAGCTGTTTTTT
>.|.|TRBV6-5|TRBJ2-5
CASSYLTGKETQYF
TGTGCCAGCAGTTACTTAACAGGGAAAGAGACCCAGTACTTC
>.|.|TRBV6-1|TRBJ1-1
CASSEFSGLNTEAFF
TGTGCCAGCAGTGAATTTTCGGGTCTGAACACTGAAGCTTTCTTT
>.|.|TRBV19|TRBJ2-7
CASSIGSDEQYF
TGTGCCAGTAGTATAGGCAGTGACGAGCAGTACTTC
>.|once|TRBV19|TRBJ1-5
CASGRVEKNQPQHF
TGTGCCAGCGGGAGGGTTGAGAAAAATCAGCCCCAGCATTTT
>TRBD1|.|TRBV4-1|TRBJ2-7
CASSRRGTGGTYEQYF
TGCGCCAGCAGCCGCAGGGGGACAGGGGGCACATACGAGCAGTACTTC
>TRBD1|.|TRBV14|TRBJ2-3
CASSQALGQGVSDTQYF
TGTGCCAGCAGCCAAGCCTTGGGACAGGGGGTTTCAGATACGCAGTATTTT
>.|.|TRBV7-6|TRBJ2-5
CASSPKRTNQETQYF
TGTGCCAGCAGCCCAAAAAGGACTAACCAAGAGACCCAGTACTTC
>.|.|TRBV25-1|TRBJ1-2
CASRQQGSANYGYTF
TGTGCCAGCAGACAACAGGGATCAGCAAACTATGGCTACACCTTC
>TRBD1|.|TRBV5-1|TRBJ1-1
CASSFPHTGTENTEAFF
TGCGCCAGCAGCTTCCCCCACACCGGGACAGAGAACACTGAAGCTTTCTTT
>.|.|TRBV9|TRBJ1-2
CASSVSRVRGNYGYTF
TGTGCCAGCAGCGTATCACGGGTTCGGGGTAACTATGGCTACACCTTC
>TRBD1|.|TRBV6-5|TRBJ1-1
CASSYLDRGGTEAFF
TGTGCCAGCAGTTACTTAGACAGGGGAGGCACTGAAGCTTTCTTT
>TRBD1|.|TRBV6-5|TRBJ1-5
CASRRTGAQPQHF
TGTGCCAGCAGAAGGACAGGGGCCCAGCCCCAGCATTTT
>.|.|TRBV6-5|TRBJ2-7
CASSPGQTYEQYF
TGTGCCAGCAGTCCAGGACAAACCTACGAGCAGTACTTC
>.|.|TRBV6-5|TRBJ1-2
CASSSRTANYGYTF
TGTGCCAGCAGTTCTCGGACAGCTAACTATGGCTACACCTTC
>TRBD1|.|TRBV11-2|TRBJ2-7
CASSLRTGISYEQYF
TGTGCCAGCAGCTTAAGGACAGGGATCTCCTACGAGCAGTACTTC
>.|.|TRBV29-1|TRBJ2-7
CSVTDGHRSSYEQYF
TGCAGCGTCACGGACGGACACCGGAGCTCCTACGAGCAGTACTTC